This T cell receptor (beta chain) was retrieved from a study of sequential checkpoint blockade in melanoma. Treatment specified: randomized to nivolumab then ipilimumab (arm A) or the reverse (arm B). Method: immunoSEQ multiplex PCR; TCRdb's copy keeps in-frame clones and lacks some. Here the sample spans just under 20,000 clones, under 85% being singletons. V gave up 5 bases and J gave up 6 bases, with 22 bases separating them. This CDR3 region has 16 residues. Germline values: CDR1 SEHNR, CDR2 FQNEAQ (reference sequence). Sequencing was performed on CD8+ T cells sorted from blood (inferred from file names), taken from a patient given nivolumab and ipilimumab in sequence. The source of this sequence is a human donor with melanoma. The rearrangement joins TRBV7-9 to TRBJ1-1; tentative D call: TRBD1 (6 bases). Written as DNA, the CDR3 is TGTGCCAGCAGCGGATACCGGGAGGGGGGGACCGCTGAAGCTTTCTTT. It specifies CASSGYREGGTAEAFF. Full variable domain (rest looked up from reference TRBV7-9 and TRBJ1-1): DTGVSQNPRHKITKRGQNVTFRCDPISEHNRLYWYRQTLGQGPEFLTYFQNEAQLEKSRLLSDRFSAERPKGSFSTLEIQRTEQGDSAMYLCASSGYREGGTAEAFFGQGTRLTVV.